The rows below give T cell receptor beta chains drawn from one sample of a study of T cell responses to AZD1222 COVID-19 vaccine. Sequencing was performed with immunoSEQ multiplex PCR; in TCRdb, only in-frame clones are kept and a portion is missing. The profile shows about 55,000 clones, approximately 84% of them singletons. Source: peripheral blood, taken on day 0 of AZD1222 vaccination. The receptor set was obtained from an adult in good health. CDR3s include the opening cysteine and the closing phenylalanine or tryptophan. D genes are given only for firm matches. Expanded clones get a size class; other rows say once, few or many, or leave the size out.

-	-	TRBJ1-3	TRBV28	TGTGCCAGCAGTTTGAATCTGGGTTCGGGGTCGGACACCATATATTTT	CASSLNLGSGSDTIYF
-	-	TRBJ1-1	TRBV2	TGTGCCAGCAGGGCCAGTGGGGGAAGTGGGGAAGCTTTCTTT	CASRASGGSGEAFF
-	TRBD2	TRBJ2-3	TRBV6-1	TGTGCCAGTGTCCCCGGGGACTACACAGATACGCAGTATTTT	CASVPGDYTDTQYF
once	TRBD2	TRBJ2-1	TRBV30	TGTGCCTGGAGTGTACGGGCGGGAGGACAGCAGTTCTTC	CAWSVRAGGQQFF
-	TRBD1	TRBJ2-1	TRBV18	TGTGCCAGCTCACCCCGGTCGACAGGGAACAATGAGCAGTTCTTC	CASSPRSTGNNEQFF
-	-	TRBJ2-3	TRBV30	TGTGCCTGGTCCCCCGCGGGTGGGGATACGCAGTATTTT	CAWSPAGGDTQYF
-	-	TRBJ1-3	TRBV9	TGTGCCAGCAGCGTAGACAGGAATAGGGGAAACACCATATATTTT	CASSVDRNRGNTIYF
-	TRBD1	TRBJ1-1	TRBV4-3	TGCGCCAGCAGCCGCGTAACAGGGGAAGCCACTGAAGCTTTCTTT	CASSRVTGEATEAFF
-	-	TRBJ1-6	TRBV27	TGTGCCAGCAGTTTCCGACAAAATTCACCCCTCCACTTT	CASSFRQNSPLHF
-	TRBD1	TRBJ1-5	TRBV28	TGTGCCAGCAGTTTAAGGCAGGGGGCTTTCCCTTATAGCAATCAGCCCCAGCATTTT	CASSLRQGAFPYSNQPQHF
once	-	TRBJ2-3	TRBV7-2	TGTGCCAGCAGCTTAGATCAGCCAGCGGCCACAGATACGCAGTATTTT	CASSLDQPAATDTQYF
-	TRBD1	TRBJ1-4	TRBV7-3	TGTGCCAGCAGCTCGACAGGGACCTCAACTAATGAAAAACTGTTTTTT	CASSSTGTSTNEKLFF
few	-	TRBJ1-1	TRBV3-1/TRBV3-2	TGTGCCAGCAGCCGTACGGGCCTGAACACTGAAGCTTTCTTT	CASSRTGLNTEAFF